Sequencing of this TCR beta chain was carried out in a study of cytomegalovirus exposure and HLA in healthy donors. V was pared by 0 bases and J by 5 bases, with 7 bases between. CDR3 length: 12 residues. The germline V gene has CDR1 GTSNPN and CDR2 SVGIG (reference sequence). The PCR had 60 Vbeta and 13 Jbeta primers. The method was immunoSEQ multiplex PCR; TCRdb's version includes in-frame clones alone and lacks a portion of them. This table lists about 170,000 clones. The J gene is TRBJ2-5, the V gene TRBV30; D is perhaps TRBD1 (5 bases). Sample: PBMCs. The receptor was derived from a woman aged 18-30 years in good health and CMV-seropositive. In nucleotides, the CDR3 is TGTGCCTGGAGTGTAGCAGGGGAGACCCAGTACTTC. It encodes CAWSVAGETQYF.